These T cell receptor beta chains were read from a single sample in a study of OX40 agonist ivuxolimab in advanced cancers. The repertoire was sequenced with immunoSEQ multiplex PCR; TCRdb's copy has only in-frame clones and lacks some. The sample has about 69,000 clones; around 80% are singletons. The sequencing here drew on CD4+ or CD8+ T cells sorted from blood, taken in a trial of the OX40 agonist ivuxolimab. The receptor set was obtained from an adult with an advanced solid tumor such as melanoma, head and neck, liver or kidney cancer. CDR3s include the opening cysteine and the closing phenylalanine or tryptophan. Fields, in order: V gene, J gene, CDR3 length, clone size, D gene, CDR3 DNA, CDR3 protein. D genes are given only for firm matches. Only part of the rows carry a size: once, few, many, or a class if the clone is expanded.

TRBV19,TRBJ1-5,15,-,-,TGTGCCAGTAGTATTGGGGTAGTCGGCAATCAGCCCCAGCATTTT,CASSIGVVGNQPQHF
TRBV7-2,TRBJ2-5,13,-,-,TGTGCCAGCAGCTTAGTTACCCGGGAGACCCAGTACTTC,CASSLVTRETQYF
TRBV5-5,TRBJ1-5,15,-,-,TGTGCCAGCAGCTTGTTCGAACAGCGCAATCAGCCCCAGCATTTT,CASSLFEQRNQPQHF
TRBV6-1,TRBJ1-3,15,few,-,TGTGCCAGCAGTGAAGTGGCTTTCTCTGGAAACACCATATATTTT,CASSEVAFSGNTIYF
TRBV2,TRBJ2-1,15,-,TRBD1,TGTGCCAGCAGCCTTGGACAGGGGGTTATGGATGAGCAGTTCTTC,CASSLGQGVMDEQFF
TRBV7-2,TRBJ2-3,18,-,TRBD2,TGTGCCAGCAGCTTAGGCGGGTTAGTAGCGGGCCGCACAGATACGCAGTATTTT,CASSLGGLVAGRTDTQYF
TRBV5-1,TRBJ2-7,12,-,-,TGCGCCAGCAGTCGTGACTTCTACGAGCAGTACTTC,CASSRDFYEQYF
TRBV18,TRBJ2-3,12,-,-,TGTGCCAGCTCACTCGCCACAGATACGCAGTATTTT,CASSLATDTQYF
TRBV6-1,TRBJ1-5,13,-,-,TGTGCCAGCAGTGAACAAGAGAGACAGCCCCAGCATTTT,CASSEQERQPQHF
TRBV7-3,TRBJ1-1,14,-,-,TGTGCCAGCAGCCGGGGACCTGCCGACACTGAAGCTTTCTTT,CASSRGPADTEAFF
TRBV6-1,TRBJ2-1,15,-,TRBD1,TGTGCCAGCAGTGAAAGGGGACAGGGGGCAGGTGAGCAGTTCTTC,CASSERGQGAGEQFF
TRBV29-1,TRBJ1-2,9,few,-,TGCAGCGTTGCGAAGGGCTACACCTTC,CSVAKGYTF
TRBV2,TRBJ2-7,14,-,-,TGTGCCAGCAGTCAGGCGCAGACTGCCTACGAGCAGTACTTC,CASSQAQTAYEQYF
TRBV9,TRBJ2-6,15,-,-,TGTGCCAGCAGCGTAGCTGCCTCTGGGGCCAACGTCCTGACTTTC,CASSVAASGANVLTF
TRBV6-6,TRBJ1-2,15,-,TRBD1,TGTGCCAGCAGTTTCCGGACAGGGGGATCCTCTGGCTACACCTTC,CASSFRTGGSSGYTF
TRBV6-1,TRBJ2-3,13,-,-,TGTGCCAGCAGAAGACTAGGGTCGGATACGCAGTATTTT,CASRRLGSDTQYF
TRBV5-1,TRBJ1-1,16,-,-,TGCGCCAGCAGCTTGGTGCCCAGGGACCTGAACACTGAAGCTTTCTTT,CASSLVPRDLNTEAFF
TRBV30,TRBJ2-1,15,-,TRBD2,TGTGCCTGGAGTGTGGGTCTAGCGGGATACAATGAGCAGTTCTTC,CAWSVGLAGYNEQFF
TRBV27,TRBJ2-1,13,few,-,TGTGCCAGCAGTTCGAGGGAGCACAATGAGCAGTTCTTC,CASSSREHNEQFF
TRBV27,TRBJ2-3,16,-,-,TGTGCCAGCAGTCCCCACGGGGGAACTAGCACAGATACGCAGTATTTT,CASSPHGGTSTDTQYF
TRBV7-6,TRBJ1-2,13,-,-,TGTGCCAGCAGCTCGACTCTGAGAGACGGCTACACCTTC,CASSSTLRDGYTF
TRBV5-1,TRBJ2-7,17,-,TRBD2,TGCGCCAGCAGCTTGGGGTGGACTAGCCGAGGTGACTACGAGCAGTACTTC,CASSLGWTSRGDYEQYF
TRBV5-1,TRBJ2-2,18,-,-,TGCGCCAGCAGCTTGGTACGGGGGCCTACTCTGGGCACCGGGGAGCTGTTTTTT,CASSLVRGPTLGTGELFF
TRBV10-3,TRBJ2-7,13,once,-,TGTGCCATCAGTACCGGACCGGCCTACGAGCAGTACTTC,CAISTGPAYEQYF
TRBV7-9,TRBJ1-1,18,few,-,TGTGCCAGCAGCTTAGGGGGATTCAGTGGGGCGAGGAGCACTGAAGCTTTCTTT,CASSLGGFSGARSTEAFF
TRBV7-2,TRBJ2-3,18,-,TRBD2,TGTGCCAGCATCCAGACTAGCGGGGGGGCCAGACGAGCAGATACGCAGTATTTT,CASIQTSGGARRADTQYF
TRBV28,TRBJ2-2,13,-,-,TGTGCCAGCTATCTTACGAACACCGGGGAGCTGTTTTTT,CASYLTNTGELFF
TRBV18,TRBJ1-2,16,-,-,TGTGCCAGCTCACCAGATCCGGGCGGGGGCTCCTATGGCTACACCTTC,CASSPDPGGGSYGYTF
TRBV5-1,TRBJ1-1,14,-,-,TGCGCCAGCAGCTGGGGACCAGGGAATACTGAAGCTTTCTTT,CASSWGPGNTEAFF
TRBV28,TRBJ2-7,14,-,-,TGTGCCAGCAGTTCCCCCGGGACCCCCTACGAGCAGTACTTC,CASSSPGTPYEQYF
TRBV27,TRBJ1-4,14,-,-,TGTGCCAGCACCCTTCGAATAGTCCATAGGAAACTGTTTTTT,CASTLRIVHRKLFF
TRBV12-5,TRBJ1-2,12,-,-,TGTGCTAGTGGTTTGGAGGTTTATGGCTACACCTTC,CASGLEVYGYTF
TRBV18,TRBJ2-3,15,once,-,TGTGCCAGCTCACCACGGCAGGGTAGCACAGATACGCAGTATTTT,CASSPRQGSTDTQYF